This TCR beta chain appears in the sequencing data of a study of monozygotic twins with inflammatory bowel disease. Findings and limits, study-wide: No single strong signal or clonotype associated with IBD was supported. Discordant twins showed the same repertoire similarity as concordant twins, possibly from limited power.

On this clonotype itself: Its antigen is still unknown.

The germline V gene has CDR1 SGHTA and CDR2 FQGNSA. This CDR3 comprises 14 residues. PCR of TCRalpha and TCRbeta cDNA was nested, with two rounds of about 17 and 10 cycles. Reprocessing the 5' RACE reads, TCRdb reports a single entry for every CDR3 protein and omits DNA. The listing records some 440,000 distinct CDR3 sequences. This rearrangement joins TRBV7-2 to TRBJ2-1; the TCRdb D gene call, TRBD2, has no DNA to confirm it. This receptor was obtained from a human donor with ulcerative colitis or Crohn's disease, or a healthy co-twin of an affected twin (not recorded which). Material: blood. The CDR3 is CASSTGLAVNEQFF.